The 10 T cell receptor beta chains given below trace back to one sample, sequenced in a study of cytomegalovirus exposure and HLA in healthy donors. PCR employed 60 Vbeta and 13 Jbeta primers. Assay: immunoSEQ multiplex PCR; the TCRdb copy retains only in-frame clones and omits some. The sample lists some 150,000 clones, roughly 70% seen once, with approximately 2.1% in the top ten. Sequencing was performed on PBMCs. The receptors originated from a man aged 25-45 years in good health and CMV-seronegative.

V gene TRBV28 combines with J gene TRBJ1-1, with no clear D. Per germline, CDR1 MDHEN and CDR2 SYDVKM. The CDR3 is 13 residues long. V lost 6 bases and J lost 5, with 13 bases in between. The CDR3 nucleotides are TGTGCCAGCAGAACACAGTCGTTGACTGAAGCTTTCTTT. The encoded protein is CASRTQSLTEAFF.

The CDR3 nucleotides are TGTGCCAGCAGTCCCCTAGGGGCCTATGGCTACACCTTC. Translated: CASSPLGAYGYTF. The J gene is TRBJ1-2, the V gene TRBV27; tentative D call: TRBD1 (5 bases). The germline gives CDR1 MNHEY, CDR2 SMNVEV (reference sequence). The CDR3 extends over 13 amino acids. V was shortened by 5 bases and J by 4 bases, with 11 bases between the two germline ends.

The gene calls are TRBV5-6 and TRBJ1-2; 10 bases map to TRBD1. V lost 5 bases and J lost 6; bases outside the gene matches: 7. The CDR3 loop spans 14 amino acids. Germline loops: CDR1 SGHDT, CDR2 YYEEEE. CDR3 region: CASSYRDRGHGYTF. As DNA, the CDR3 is TGTGCCAGCAGTTACCGGGACAGGGGTCATGGCTACACCTTC. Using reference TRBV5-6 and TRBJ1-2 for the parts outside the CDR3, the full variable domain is DAGVTQSPTHLIKTRGQQVTLRCSPKSGHDTVSWYQQALGQGPQFIFQYYEEEERQRGNFPDRFSGHQFPNYSSELNVNALLLGDSALYLCASSYRDRGHGYTFGSGTRLTVV.

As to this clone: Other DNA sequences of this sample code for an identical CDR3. The CDR3 DNA reads TGCAGCGTTGGGCAGGGGAACACTGAAGCTTTCTTT. This gives the protein CSVGQGNTEAFF. The chain joins TRBV29-1 to TRBJ1-1; tentatively, D is TRBD1 (5 bases). Trimming took off 4 bases at V and 1 base at J, with 7 bases between the two ends. Germline-derived CDR1 and CDR2 are SQVTM and ANQGSEA. CDR3 size: 12 residues.

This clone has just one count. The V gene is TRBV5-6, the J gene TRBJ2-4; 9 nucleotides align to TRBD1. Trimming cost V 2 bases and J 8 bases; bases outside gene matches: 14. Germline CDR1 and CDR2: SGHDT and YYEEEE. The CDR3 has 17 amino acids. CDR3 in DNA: TGTGCCAGCAGCTTCGACGGGACAGGGTATTGGAGGGACATTCAGTACTTC. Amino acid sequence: CASSFDGTGYWRDIQYF.

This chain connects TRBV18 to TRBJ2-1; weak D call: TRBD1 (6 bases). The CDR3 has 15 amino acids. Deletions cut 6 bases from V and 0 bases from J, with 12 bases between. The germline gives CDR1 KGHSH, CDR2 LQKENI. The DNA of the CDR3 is TGTGCCAGCTCCTCCGACAGGAGCTCCTACAATGAGCAGTTCTTC. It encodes CASSSDRSSYNEQFF.

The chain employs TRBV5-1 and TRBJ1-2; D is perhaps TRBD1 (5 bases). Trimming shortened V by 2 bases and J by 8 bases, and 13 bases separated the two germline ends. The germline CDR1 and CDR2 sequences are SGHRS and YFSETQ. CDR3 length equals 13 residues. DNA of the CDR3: TGCGCCAGCAGCTTCGGTGCAGGGCTCGGCTACACCTTC. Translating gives CASSFGAGLGYTF.

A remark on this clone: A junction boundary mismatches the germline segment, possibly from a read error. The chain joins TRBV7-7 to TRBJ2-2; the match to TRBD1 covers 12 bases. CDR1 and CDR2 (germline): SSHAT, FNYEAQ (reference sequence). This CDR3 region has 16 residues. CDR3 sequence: CASSPGTGGATGELFF. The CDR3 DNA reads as TGTGCTAGCAGCCCCGGGACAGGGGGCGCAACCGGGGAGCTGTTTTTT. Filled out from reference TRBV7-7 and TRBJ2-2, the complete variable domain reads GAGVSQSPRYKVTKRGQDVTLRCDPISSHATLYWYQQALGQGPEFLTYFNYEAQPDKSGLPSDRFSAERPEGSISTLTIQRTEQRDSAMYRCASSPGTGGATGELFFGEGSRLTVL.

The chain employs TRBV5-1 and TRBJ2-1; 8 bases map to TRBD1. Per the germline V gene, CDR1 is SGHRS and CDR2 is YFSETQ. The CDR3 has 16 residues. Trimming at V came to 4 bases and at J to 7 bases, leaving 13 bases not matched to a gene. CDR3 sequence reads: CASSTQTGVRGNEQFF. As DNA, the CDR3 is TGCGCCAGCAGCACCCAGACAGGGGTCAGGGGGAATGAGCAGTTCTTC.

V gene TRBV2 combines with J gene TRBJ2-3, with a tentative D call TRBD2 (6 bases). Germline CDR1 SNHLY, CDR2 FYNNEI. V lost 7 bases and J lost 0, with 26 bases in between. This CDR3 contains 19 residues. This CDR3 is CASTDKRVSRSTSTDTQYF. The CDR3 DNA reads TGTGCCAGCACCGACAAGCGGGTCTCTCGATCCACTAGCACAGATACGCAGTATTTT.